The text below deals with one T cell receptor beta chain. Its specificity is not known. The data originate from a study of monozygotic twins with inflammatory bowel disease. General study points: Possibly reflecting limited power, no difference in repertoire similarity was found between concordant and discordant twins. Other individuals had fewer clonotypes in common with IBD patients than with healthy twins, especially with disease activity.

The template-switching step introduced UMIs that carried a 6-nucleotide sample barcode. Nested amplification of TCRalpha and TCRbeta cDNA involved two PCRs of around 15 and 10 cycles. One entry per CDR3 protein, without DNA, is what TCRdb gives after re-calling the 5' RACE reads. This table holds 300,000 to 350,000 distinct CDR3 sequences. Sequenced input: blood. The origin of this receptor is a human donor with ulcerative colitis or Crohn's disease, or a healthy co-twin of an affected twin (not recorded which).

This chain's CDR3 is CAWGRGGPSYNEQFF. The chain links TRBV30 to TRBJ2-1; without DNA, the TCRdb call of TRBD2 cannot be checked. CDR3 size: 15 residues. The germline V gene has CDR1 GTSNPN and CDR2 SVGIG (reference sequence).